The 19 T cell receptor beta chains below all came from one sample that was sequenced in a study of blood T cells in healthy people across ages. A J-beta primer mix and a sample-barcoded 5' primer were used in a second PCR of roughly 6 to 11 cycles. TCRdb processed the 5' RACE reads anew with MiXCR; each CDR3 protein has one entry. The sample consists of almost 800,000 distinct CDR3 sequences, roughly 64% of them appearing once. The sequencing input was blood. These receptors all come from a man under 40 in good health.

This sequence joins TRBV24-1 and TRBJ1-5; the match to TRBD1 covers 7 bases. Germline CDR1 and CDR2: KGHDR and SFDVKD. The ends lost 4 bases at V and 4 bases at J; junction bases unmatched: 9. CDR3 length: 16 residues. This chain's CDR3 is CATSEAGQTQNQPQHF. The DNA for the CDR3 is TGTGCCACCAGTGAGGCGGGACAGACTCAAAATCAGCCCCAGCATTTT.

V usage is TRBV20-1 and J usage is TRBJ2-1; tentative D call: TRBD2 (6 bases). This CDR3 has 12 amino acids. V lost 6 bases to trimming and J lost 6 bases, with 12 bases between them. Germline V CDR1 and CDR2: DFQATT, SNEGSKA (reference sequence). CDR3 sequence: CSARLVGNEQFF. CDR3 sequence (DNA): TGCAGTGCCCGACTAGTTGGCAATGAGCAGTTCTTC.

The chain is built from TRBV20-1 and TRBJ2-4, with TRBD2 identical over 8 bases. The junction had 4 bases not matched to a gene; V was cut back by 2 bases and J by 7 bases. CDR1 and CDR2 (germline): DFQATT, SNEGSKA (reference sequence). The CDR3 covers 13 residues. The CDR3 loop reads CSARRRGENIQYF. CDR3 nucleotide sequence: TGCAGTGCTAGAAGGCGGGGGGAGAACATTCAGTACTTC.

The genes are TRBV7-2 and TRBJ2-1; D uncertain. Germline V gives CDR1 SGHTA, CDR2 FQGNSA. Trimming pared 1 base from V and 3 bases from J, leaving 13 bases between. The CDR3 is 16 amino acids. CDR3 sequence reads: CASSLEVQQGYNEQFF. The CDR3 region has the DNA TGTGCCAGCAGCTTAGAAGTCCAGCAAGGCTACAATGAGCAGTTCTTC.

The V gene is TRBV27, the J gene TRBJ1-2; 7 bases are a match to TRBD1. J was trimmed by 4 bases and V by 6 bases; bases with no gene match: 5. CDR1 and CDR2 from the germline V gene are MNHEY and SMNVEV (reference sequence). The CDR3 runs to 13 residues. CDR3: CASRAGQPYGYTF. The CDR3 DNA follows: TGTGCCAGCAGGGCGGGACAGCCCTATGGCTACACCTTC.

This chain connects TRBV15 to TRBJ2-2; D remains ambiguous. The CDR3 runs 12 residues. Germline V gives CDR1 LNHNV, CDR2 YYDKDF (reference sequence). Trimming removed 4 bases from V and 6 bases from J, with 6 bases in between. CDR3 in DNA: TGTGCCACCAGCACCGAGGCCGGGGAGCTGTTTTTT. Its protein product is CATSTEAGELFF.

In regard to this clonotype: A much larger clone differs by one base, so this may be a read error. DNA for the CDR3: TGCGCCAGCAGCCAAGTGATAGGGACAGGGGACCTCGAGCAGTACTTC. Translation: CASSQVIGTGDLEQYF. The chain joins TRBV4-3 to TRBJ2-7; 10 bases match TRBD1. The germline gives CDR1 LGHNA, CDR2 YSLEER. V was pared by 1 base and J by 6 bases, with 9 bases of the junction left unmatched. The CDR3 extends over 16 amino acids.

V and J are TRBV5-1 and TRBJ2-1, with unresolved D. Trimming took off 2 bases at V and 8 bases at J, with 8 bases between the two ends. In germline, CDR1 is SGHRS, CDR2 YFSETQ. The CDR3 loop spans 12 amino acids. This CDR3 is CASSFSAYEQFF. CDR3 in DNA: TGCGCCAGCAGCTTTTCCGCCTATGAGCAGTTCTTC.

This clonotype was counted only a few times. The rearrangement uses TRBV27 and TRBJ2-1, with 11 bases fitting TRBD1. This CDR3 has 14 amino acids. Trimming removed 6 bases from V and 6 bases from J; junction bases left unmatched: 4. Germline CDR1 and CDR2: MNHEY and SMNVEV (reference sequence). The CDR3: CASRNGTGGNEQFF. The DNA of the CDR3 is TGTGCCAGCAGAAACGGGACAGGGGGCAATGAGCAGTTCTTC.

The chain's CDR3 is CSAIPGNYEQYF. The CDR3 DNA sequence: TGCAGTGCTATCCCCGGAAACTACGAGCAGTACTTC. The V call is TRBV20-1, the J call TRBJ2-7; D remains ambiguous. Trimming removed 4 bases from V and 3 bases from J, with 10 bases in between. Germline-derived CDR1 and CDR2 are DFQATT and SNEGSKA (reference sequence). This CDR3 spans 12 amino acids.

V gene TRBV15 combines with J gene TRBJ1-2; D ambiguous. The V end was cut by 6 bases, the J end by 5 bases, with 10 bases between. Germline values: CDR1 LNHNV, CDR2 YYDKDF (reference sequence). The CDR3 covers 12 residues. CDR3 residues: CATSSGLYGYTF. CDR3 DNA sequence: TGTGCCACCAGTTCCGGGCTGTATGGCTACACCTTC.

V gene TRBV7-2 combines with J gene TRBJ1-6; possibly TRBD1 for D (6 bases). The CDR3 contains 16 residues. Trimming removed 5 bases at V and 10 bases at J, with 21 bases between. Germline CDR1 and CDR2: SGHTA and FQGNSA. For the CDR3, the DNA is TGTGCCAGCAGCCAAAGACAGGACCCCCGGGGGTCACCCCTCCACTTT. It is translated as CASSQRQDPRGSPLHF.

This clonotype was seen at least ten times. The rearrangement links TRBV6-5 to TRBJ2-7; no definite D call. V lost 4 bases to trimming and J lost 6 bases, with 10 bases between them. Germline loops: CDR1 MNHEY, CDR2 SVGAGI. The CDR3 sequence is 12 residues long. The CDR3 protein is CASSSTRSEQYF. In nucleotides, the CDR3 is TGTGCCAGCAGTTCCACCCGGAGCGAGCAGTACTTC.

Notes on this clonotype: A much larger clone is a single base away; this may be a read error. The genes are TRBV15 and TRBJ2-1; D is undetermined. The J call may be wrong; the DNA end is better matched by TRBJ2-7. The CDR3 covers 17 residues. Germline CDR1 LNHNV, CDR2 YYDKDF (reference sequence). CDR3 coding DNA: TGTGCCACCAGCAGAGTAGTTGGGCAGTACTCCTACAATGAGCAGTACTTC. This translates into CATSRVVGQYSYNEQYF.

The chain couples TRBV12-3 or TRBV12-4 to TRBJ2-3; D is unresolved. V was shortened by 5 bases and J by 0 bases, with 9 bases between the two germline ends. The CDR3 runs to 14 residues. This chain's CDR3 is CASSPRVSTDTQYF. In DNA, the CDR3 is TGTGCCAGCAGTCCAAGGGTGAGCACAGATACGCAGTATTTT.

This clonotype was recorded a few times. This sequence joins TRBV5-6 and TRBJ2-7; D gene uncertain. Germline V gene sequence: CDR1 SGHDT, CDR2 YYEEEE. The ends were cut back, 0 bases at V and 4 bases at J, with 11 bases in the middle. The CDR3 contains 14 residues. DNA of the CDR3: TGTGCCAGCAGCTTGGCTGGTACCCATTACGAGCAGTACTTC. Encoded protein: CASSLAGTHYEQYF.

The chain has TRBV20-1 and TRBJ1-2; a possible D gene is TRBD1 (6 bases). The V end was cut by 5 bases, the J end by 7 bases, with 14 bases between. CDR1 and CDR2 from the germline V gene are DFQATT and SNEGSKA (reference sequence). The CDR3 covers 12 residues. CDR3 loop: CSAVKQGSGYTF. Here the CDR3 DNA reads TGCAGTGCTGTTAAACAGGGTAGTGGCTACACCTTC.

This clonotype was seen a handful of times. The rearrangement links TRBV7-9 to TRBJ1-4; D is unresolved. Germline CDR1 SEHNR, CDR2 FQNEAQ (reference sequence). The CDR3 has 13 amino acids. The ends were cut back, 4 bases at V and 8 bases at J, with 11 bases in the middle. The CDR3 nucleotides are TGTGCCAGCAGCTCCCCCGGGGAGGAAAAACTGTTTTTT. Amino acids: CASSSPGEEKLFF.

This clonotype has just a few counts. This chain joins TRBV20-1 and TRBJ2-1, with 9 nucleotides matching TRBD1. The CDR3 loop spans 14 amino acids. The J segment lost 7 bases and the V segment lost 2 bases, leaving 6 bases of the junction unmatched. Germline CDR1 reads DFQATT; CDR2 reads SNEGSKA (reference sequence). CDR3 nucleotides: TGCAGTGCTAGACCCGGGACAGGGATAAATGAGCAGTTCTTC. It encodes CSARPGTGINEQFF.